The 11 T cell receptor beta chains below were found in one sample sequenced in a study of CD4 T cell repertoires in COVID-19. The repertoire was sequenced with immunoSEQ multiplex PCR; TCRdb's copy has only in-frame clones and lacks some. The profile shows approximately 24,000 clones, about 93% of them singletons. These memory T cells were uncultured and sequenced directly after ex vivo isolation. The source was circulating follicular helper CD4+ T cells (cTfh) from blood, collected before the COVID-19 pandemic. The receptors were gathered from a human donor who had COVID-19.

The gene calls are TRBV28 and TRBJ1-1, with 8 bases that match TRBD1. Looked up from germline, CDR1 is MDHEN and CDR2 is SYDVKM. J lost 11 bases, V lost 5 bases, and 16 bases had no gene match. This CDR3 has 15 amino acids. The CDR3 DNA is TGTGCCAGCAGTACTTTTGCTACAGGGGGTAAGAGGGCTTTCTTT. It yields the protein CASSTFATGGKRAFF. Full variable domain (rest looked up from reference TRBV28 and TRBJ1-1): DVKVTQSSRYLVKRTGEKVFLECVQDMDHENMFWYRQDPGLGLRLIYFSYDVKMKEKGDIPEGYSVSREKKERFSLILESASTNQTSMYLCASSTFATGGKRAFFGQGTRLTVV.

The chain links TRBV5-1 to TRBJ2-7; 16 bases line up with TRBD2. V dropped 4 bases and J dropped 2; count of bases not matched to a gene: 3. This CDR3 has 16 residues. CDR1 is SGHRS and CDR2 is YFSETQ in the germline V gene. The CDR3 sequence: CASSQGLAGGPYEQYF. The CDR3 coding sequence is TGCGCCAGCAGCCAGGGACTAGCGGGGGGGCCCTACGAGCAGTACTTC. Based on the CDR3 plus reference TRBV5-1 and TRBJ2-7, the full variable domain is KAGVTQTPRYLIKTRGQQVTLSCSPISGHRSVSWYQQTPGQGLQFLFEYFSETQRNKGNFPGRFSGRQFSNSRSEMNVSTLELGDSALYLCASSQGLAGGPYEQYFGPGTRLTVT.

This clone was counted once. The chain is built from TRBV7-2 and TRBJ2-4; 8 bases map to TRBD2. J gave up 8 bases and V 4 bases, and 10 bases lay outside the gene matches. The CDR3 extends over 15 amino acids. Germline assignment: CDR1 SGHTA and CDR2 FQGNSA. The DNA of the CDR3 is TGTGCCAGCAGCTCCCGGGGGGGCCAGAGATACATTCAGTACTTC. It specifies CASSSRGGQRYIQYF.

The chain joins TRBV10-2 to TRBJ1-2; 7 positions match TRBD1. This CDR3 is 14 amino acids long. The V and J ends lost 2 bases and 7 bases, in that order; junction bases with no gene match: 7. CDR1 is WSHSY and CDR2 is SAAADI in the germline V gene. Here the CDR3 DNA reads TGCGCCAGCAGTGAGAGGGGGCTGATTTCTGGCTACACCTTC. This encodes CASSERGLISGYTF.

The chain links TRBV6-1 to TRBJ2-2; D is possibly TRBD2 (5 bases). V gave up 4 bases and J gave up 5 bases, with 5 bases separating them. Germline-derived CDR1 and CDR2 are MNHNS and SASEGT. The CDR3 spans 12 residues. The DNA of the CDR3 is TGTGCCAGCAGTGGCGGGACCGGGGAGCTGTTTTTT. Translating it yields CASSGGTGELFF.

The chain links TRBV7-8 to TRBJ2-7, with D perhaps matching TRBD2 (6 bases). The CDR3 consists of 15 residues. CDR1 SGHVS and CDR2 FQNEAQ come from the germline V gene. Trimming left V 1 base short and J 1 base short, with 11 bases between. The CDR3 is CASSLVPRDSYEQYF. DNA for the CDR3: TGTGCCAGCAGCTTAGTCCCGCGGGATTCCTACGAGCAGTACTTC.

The chain employs TRBV5-1 and TRBJ1-4, with a weak D call TRBD1 (5 bases). Germline CDR1 is SGHRS and CDR2 is YFSETQ. Trimming left V 1 base short and J 3 bases short, with 7 bases between. This CDR3 is 14 amino acids long. The CDR3 nucleotides read TGCGCCAGCAGCTTGAAGACAGCTAATGAAAAACTGTTTTTT. This translates into CASSLKTANEKLFF. The whole variable domain, remainder taken from reference TRBV5-1 and TRBJ1-4, is KAGVTQTPRYLIKTRGQQVTLSCSPISGHRSVSWYQQTPGQGLQFLFEYFSETQRNKGNFPGRFSGRQFSNSRSEMNVSTLELGDSALYLCASSLKTANEKLFFGSGTQLSVL.

This chain links TRBV11-2 with TRBJ1-1; possibly TRBD1 for D (5 bases). V lost 1 base to trimming and J lost 4 bases, with 13 bases between them. This CDR3 comprises 15 residues. The germline V gene has CDR1 SGHAT and CDR2 FQNNGV. CDR3 nucleotides: TGTGCCAGCAGCTTAGCGGGGGGTCGGGGCACTGAAGCTTTCTTT. Translating it yields CASSLAGGRGTEAFF. Combining the CDR3 with reference TRBV11-2 and TRBJ1-1 gives the whole variable domain EAGVAQSPRYKIIEKRQSVAFWCNPISGHATLYWYQQILGQGPKLLIQFQNNGVVDDSQLPKDRFSAERLKGVDSTLKIQPAKLEDSAVYLCASSLAGGRGTEAFFGQGTRLTVV.

J is TRBJ2-6 and V is TRBV27; 8 positions agree with TRBD1. J was trimmed by 2 bases and V by 1 base; bases with no gene match: 1. Germline V gives CDR1 MNHEY, CDR2 SMNVEV (reference sequence). The CDR3 is 16 amino acids. The DNA for the CDR3 is TGTGCCAGCAGTTTATGGACAGGGACTGGGGCCAACGTCCTGACTTTC. This gives the protein CASSLWTGTGANVLTF.

V usage is TRBV6-6 and J usage is TRBJ2-2; 9 nucleotides agree with TRBD1. Trimming at V came to 6 bases and at J to 6 bases, leaving 8 bases not matched to a gene. This CDR3 contains 15 residues. The germline V gene has CDR1 MNHNY and CDR2 SVGAGI (reference sequence). CDR3 sequence (DNA): TGTGCCAGCAGCTTTACAGGGGGCGCCGCCGGGGAGCTGTTTTTT. This gives the protein CASSFTGGAAGELFF.

J is TRBJ1-2 and V is TRBV11-2; D gene uncertain. The CDR3 loop spans 13 amino acids. Trimming removed 1 base from V and 8 bases from J, with 11 bases in between. Per germline, CDR1 SGHAT and CDR2 FQNNGV. The CDR3 nucleotides read TGTGCCAGCAGCTTAGGGGGAGTAGAGGGCTACACCTTC. The encoded protein is CASSLGGVEGYTF.